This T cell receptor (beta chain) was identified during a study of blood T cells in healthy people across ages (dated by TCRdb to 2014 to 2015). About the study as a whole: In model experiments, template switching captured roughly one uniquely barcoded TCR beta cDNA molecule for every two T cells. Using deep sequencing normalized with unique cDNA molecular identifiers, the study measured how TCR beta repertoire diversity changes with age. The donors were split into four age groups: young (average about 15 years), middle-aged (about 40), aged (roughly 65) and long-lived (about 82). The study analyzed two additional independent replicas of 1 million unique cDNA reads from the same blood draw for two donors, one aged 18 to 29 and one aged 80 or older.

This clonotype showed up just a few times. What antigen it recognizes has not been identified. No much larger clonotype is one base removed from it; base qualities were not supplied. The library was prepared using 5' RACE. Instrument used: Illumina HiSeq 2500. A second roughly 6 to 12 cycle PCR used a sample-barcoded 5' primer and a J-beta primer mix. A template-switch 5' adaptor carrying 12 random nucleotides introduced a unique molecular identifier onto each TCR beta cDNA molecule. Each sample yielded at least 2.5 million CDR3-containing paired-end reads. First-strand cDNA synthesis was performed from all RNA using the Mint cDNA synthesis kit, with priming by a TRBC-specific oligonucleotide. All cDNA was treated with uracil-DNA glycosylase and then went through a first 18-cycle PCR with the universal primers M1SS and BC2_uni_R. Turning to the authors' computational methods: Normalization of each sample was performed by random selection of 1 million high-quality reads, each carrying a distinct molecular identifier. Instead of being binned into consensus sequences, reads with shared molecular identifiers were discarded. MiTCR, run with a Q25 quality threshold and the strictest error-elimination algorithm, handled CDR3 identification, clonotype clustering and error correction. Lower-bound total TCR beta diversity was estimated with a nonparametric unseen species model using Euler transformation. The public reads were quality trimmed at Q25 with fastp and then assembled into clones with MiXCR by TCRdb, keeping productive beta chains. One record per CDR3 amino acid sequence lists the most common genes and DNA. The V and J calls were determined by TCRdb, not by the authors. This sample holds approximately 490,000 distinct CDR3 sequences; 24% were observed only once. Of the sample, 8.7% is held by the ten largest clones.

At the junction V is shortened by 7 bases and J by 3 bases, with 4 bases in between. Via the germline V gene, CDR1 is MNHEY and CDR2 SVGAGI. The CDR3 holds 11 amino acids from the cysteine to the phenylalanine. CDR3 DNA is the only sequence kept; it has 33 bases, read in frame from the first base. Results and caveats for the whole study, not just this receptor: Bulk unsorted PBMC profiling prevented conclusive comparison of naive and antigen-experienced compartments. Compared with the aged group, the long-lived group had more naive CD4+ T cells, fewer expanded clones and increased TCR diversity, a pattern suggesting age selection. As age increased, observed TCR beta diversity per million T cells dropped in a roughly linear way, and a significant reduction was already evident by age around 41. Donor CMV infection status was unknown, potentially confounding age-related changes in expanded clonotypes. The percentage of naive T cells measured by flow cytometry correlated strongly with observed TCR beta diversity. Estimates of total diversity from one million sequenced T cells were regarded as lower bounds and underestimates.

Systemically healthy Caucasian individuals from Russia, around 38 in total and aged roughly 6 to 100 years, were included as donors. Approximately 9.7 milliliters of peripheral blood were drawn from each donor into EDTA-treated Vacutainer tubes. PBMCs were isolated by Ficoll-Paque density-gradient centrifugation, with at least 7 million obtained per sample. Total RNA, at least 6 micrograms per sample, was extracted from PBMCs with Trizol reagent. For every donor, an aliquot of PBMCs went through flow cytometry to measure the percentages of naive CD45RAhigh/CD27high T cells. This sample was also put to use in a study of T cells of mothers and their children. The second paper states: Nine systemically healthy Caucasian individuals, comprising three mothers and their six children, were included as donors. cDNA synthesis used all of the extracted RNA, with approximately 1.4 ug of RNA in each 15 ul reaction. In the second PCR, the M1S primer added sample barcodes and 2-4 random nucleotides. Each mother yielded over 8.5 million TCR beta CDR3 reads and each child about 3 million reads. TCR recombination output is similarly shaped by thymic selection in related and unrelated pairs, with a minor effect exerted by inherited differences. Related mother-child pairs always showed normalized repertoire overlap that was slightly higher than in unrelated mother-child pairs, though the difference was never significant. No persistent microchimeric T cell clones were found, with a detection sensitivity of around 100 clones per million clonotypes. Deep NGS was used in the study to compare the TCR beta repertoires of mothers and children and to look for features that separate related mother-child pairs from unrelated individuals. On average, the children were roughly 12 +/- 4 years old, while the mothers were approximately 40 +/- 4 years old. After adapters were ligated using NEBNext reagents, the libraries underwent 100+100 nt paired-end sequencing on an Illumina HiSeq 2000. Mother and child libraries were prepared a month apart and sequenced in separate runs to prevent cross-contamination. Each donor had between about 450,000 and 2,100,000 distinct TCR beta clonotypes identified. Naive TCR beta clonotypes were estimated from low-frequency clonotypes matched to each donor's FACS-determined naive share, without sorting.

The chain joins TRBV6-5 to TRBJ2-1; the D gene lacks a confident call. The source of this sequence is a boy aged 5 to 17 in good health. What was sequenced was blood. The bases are TGTGCCAGCAAGGGCTACAATGAGCAGTTCTTC. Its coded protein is CASKGYNEQFF.